This T cell receptor (beta chain) was recorded in a study of Graves' ophthalmopathy and Graves' hyperthyroidism. Overall study context: Peripheral blood was gathered at the point of initial diagnosis, before any treatment started.

Diagnosis was based on clinical symptoms, serum thyroxine, TRAb, thyroid ultrasound and orbital computed tomography. CDR1 and CDR2 from the germline V gene are MDHEN and SYDVKM. There are 15 residues in the CDR3. Turning to this clonotype: Its ends do not fully match the called genes, so a read error is possible.

From RNA, the CDR3 regions of TCR beta chains were amplified and sequenced. First-round RT-PCR with HTBI primers preceded a second-round multiplex PCR. Via MiXCR, TCRdb re-called the multiplex PCR reads, giving one row per CDR3 protein. The data contain some 160,000 distinct CDR3 sequences, 39% of them singletons. The sequence was obtained from a man aged 25 to 40 with Graves' ophthalmopathy. Sequencing was carried out using peripheral blood. The gene calls are TRBV28 and TRBJ1-1; tentative D call: TRBD1 (5 bases). The CDR3 here is CASRLGGALGTEAFF. As DNA, the CDR3 is TGTGCCAGCCGTTTAGGAGGGGCGCTTGGTACTGAAGCTTTCTTT.